This TCR beta chain was captured by sequencing in a study of blood T cell repertoires in COVID-19. Study in general: Samples taken during acute and convalescent COVID-19 were collected in the United States, Italy and Spain. PBMCs, B-cell-depleted T cells, or T cells provided the cDNA or gDNA that made up the material.

As processed by the authors: Counts of nucleated cells, estimated from reference gene primer amplification, were obtained. The table came from immunoSEQ multiplex PCR; TCRdb's copy has only in-frame clones and leaves some out. The DNA gave D and trimming, while V, J and clone size come from that table. The profile covers over 90,000 clones, with more than 70% appearing a single time and approximately 3.6% taken by the ten largest. V trimming: 7 bases; J trimming: 8 bases; junction bases outside the gene matches: 13. The germline gives CDR1 MNHEY, CDR2 SMNVEV (reference sequence). The CDR3 length is 14 residues. This clone was found once.

Sample: peripheral blood. The chain uses TRBV27 and TRBJ2-5; 7 bases agree with TRBD2. The sequence was collected from a woman aged 60 to 75 with acute or convalescent COVID-19. For the CDR3, the DNA is TGTGCCAGCAACCCCCGGGGGGTAATTGGAACCCAGTACTTC. Translation gives CASNPRGVIGTQYF.